Listed below are T cell receptor beta chains from one sample, sequenced in a study of T cells after yellow fever vaccination. TCRdb re-analysed the 5' RACE reads in MiXCR, keeping a single row per CDR3 protein. This table has about 340,000 distinct CDR3 sequences, approximately 12% appearing once. The sequences come from CD4+ T cells sorted from PBMCs, collected 15 days after the yellow fever booster vaccination. The receptors here all came from a man aged 18 to 35 who received the YFV17D yellow fever vaccine. The CDR3 runs from the conserved cysteine through the conserved F or W. The D gene is left open where the match is weak. The size of a clone is reported for some rows only, either as once, few or many, or as a class for expanded clones.

. | TRBJ1-2 | TRBV18 | TRBD1 | CASSPSNEGARGYTF | TGTGCCAGCTCACCTTCAAACGAGGGGGCGCGAGGCTACACCTTC
few | TRBJ1-5 | TRBV4-3 | . | CASSRGVGTGQPQHF | TGCGCCAGCAGCCGAGGGGTGGGGACGGGGCAGCCCCAGCATTTT
. | TRBJ1-4 | TRBV7-6 | TRBD1 | CASSSTGLGVWEKLFF | TGTGCCAGCAGCTCGACAGGGCTGGGAGTATGGGAAAAACTGTTTTTT
many | TRBJ2-1 | TRBV11-2 | TRBD2 | CASSLEAGYTYEQFF | TGTGCCAGCAGCTTAGAAGCGGGGTATACCTATGAGCAGTTCTTC
. | TRBJ1-2 | TRBV2 | TRBD1 | CASSGDRERGYTF | TGTGCCAGCAGCGGGGACAGGGAGCGTGGCTACACCTTC
. | TRBJ1-1 | TRBV27 | . | CASSFADSGTEAFF | TGTGCCAGCAGTTTTGCGGATTCCGGGACTGAAGCTTTCTTT
. | TRBJ2-2 | TRBV5-1 | . | CASSLRGLAGPGELFF | TGCGCCAGCAGCCTAAGGGGCCTAGCAGGCCCCGGGGAGCTGTTTTTT
few | TRBJ2-1 | TRBV6-2/TRBV6-3 | . | CASSYGGHNEQFF | TGTGCCAGCAGTTACGGGGGGCACAATGAGCAGTTCTTC
. | TRBJ1-1 | TRBV10-3 | . | CAMSPGSYTEAFF | TGTGCCATGAGCCCGGGTAGTTACACTGAAGCTTTCTTT
. | TRBJ1-3 | TRBV9 | . | CASSGPGTTGNTIYF | TGTGCCAGCAGTGGTCCCGGGACAACTGGAAACACCATATATTTT
. | TRBJ1-2 | TRBV6-5 | . | CASSYWPGGYGYTF | TGTGCCAGCAGTTACTGGCCCGGGGGCTATGGCTACACCTTC
many | TRBJ2-1 | TRBV3-1 | TRBD2 | CASSRLAGGVSYNEQFF | TGTGCCAGCAGCCGACTAGCGGGGGGCGTATCCTACAATGAGCAGTTCTTC
many | TRBJ1-6 | TRBV5-5 | . | CASSSTGLNSPLHF | TGTGCCAGCAGCTCCACGGGGTTAAATTCACCCCTCCACTTT
many | TRBJ1-6 | TRBV21-1 | . | CASSKTGRRSPLHF | TGTGCCAGCAGCAAAACAGGGAGGAGGTCACCCCTCCACTTT
many | TRBJ1-2 | TRBV6-5 | . | CASRTAGANYGYTF | TGTGCCAGCAGGACGGCAGGGGCTAACTATGGCTACACCTTC
few | TRBJ2-1 | TRBV4-1 | TRBD2 | CASSLGRGRQEFSYNEQFF | TGCGCCAGCAGCCTCGGGAGGGGCAGGCAGGAGTTTAGTTACAATGAGCAGTTCTTC
few | TRBJ1-5 | TRBV7-2 | TRBD1 | CASSLETGQPNQPQHF | TGTGCCAGCAGCTTAGAGACAGGGCAGCCCAATCAGCCCCAGCATTTT
. | TRBJ2-3 | TRBV24-1 | . | CATSDSAYTQYF | TGTGCCACCAGTGATTCAGCCTATACGCAGTATTTT
once | TRBJ2-1 | TRBV6-1 | . | CASSDRGPYEQFF | TGTGCCAGCAGTGACCGGGGGCCATATGAGCAGTTCTTC
few | TRBJ2-3 | TRBV4-2 | TRBD2 | CASSQGLAGVADTQYF | TGTGCCAGCAGCCAGGGCCTAGCGGGGGTAGCAGATACGCAGTATTTT
few | TRBJ2-7 | TRBV18 | . | CASSPPVGKGEQYF | TGTGCCAGCTCACCACCGGTTGGGAAGGGCGAGCAGTACTTC
. | TRBJ1-3 | TRBV27 | . | CASRSETGSSGNTIYF | TGTGCCAGCAGGTCGGAGACGGGAAGCTCTGGAAACACCATATATTTT
few | TRBJ2-7 | TRBV6-5 | TRBD1 | CASRPGQSPYEQYF | TGTGCCAGCAGGCCGGGACAGAGTCCCTACGAGCAGTACTTC
few | TRBJ1-2 | TRBV4-3 | TRBD1 | CASSQDDRVNGYTF | TGCGCCAGCAGCCAAGATGACAGGGTTAATGGCTACACCTTC
few | TRBJ2-5 | TRBV3-2 | . | CASSRGGGPQETQYF | TGTGCCAGCAGCCGAGGTGGGGGTCCCCAAGAGACCCAGTACTTC
few | TRBJ2-1 | TRBV3-1 | . | CASSPHRDIAGDEQFF | TGTGCCAGCAGCCCACACCGGGACATAGCAGGTGATGAGCAGTTCTTC
. | TRBJ1-2 | TRBV10-3 | TRBD1 | CAISESTGNYGYTF | TGTGCCATCAGTGAGTCGACAGGGAACTATGGCTACACCTTC
few | TRBJ2-3 | TRBV15 | . | CATSRAGPTDTQYF | TGTGCCACCAGCAGAGCTGGGCCCACAGATACGCAGTATTTT
many | TRBJ2-1 | TRBV20-1 | TRBD2 | CSVLSGGAYNEQFF | TGCAGTGTTCTTAGCGGGGGGGCCTACAATGAGCAGTTCTTC
few | TRBJ1-5 | TRBV4-2 | . | CASSQEGGARGTQHF | TGTGCCAGCAGCCAAGAGGGAGGGGCGAGGGGGACCCAGCATTTT
. | TRBJ2-6 | TRBV4-3 | TRBD1 | CASSQRQGHGANVLTF | TGCGCCAGCAGCCAGAGACAGGGGCACGGGGCCAACGTCCTGACTTTC
once | TRBJ2-1 | TRBV28 | TRBD2 | CASGRASGGLPHEQFF | TGTGCCAGCGGTCGGGCTAGCGGGGGGCTTCCCCATGAGCAGTTCTTC
few | TRBJ2-3 | TRBV20-1 | . | CSARTPKGSTDTQYF | TGCAGTGCTAGAACGCCAAAAGGTAGCACAGATACGCAGTATTTT
few | TRBJ1-2 | TRBV9 | TRBD1 | CASSGTGSYYGYTF | TGTGCCAGCAGCGGGACAGGGAGTTACTATGGCTACACCTTC
. | TRBJ2-5 | TRBV5-1 | . | CASSQWGPGETQYF | TGCGCCAGCAGCCAGTGGGGCCCGGGGGAGACCCAGTACTTC
. | TRBJ2-1 | TRBV20-1 | . | CSSLTGLYNEQFF | TGCAGTTCTTTAACGGGACTCTACAATGAGCAGTTCTTC
few | TRBJ1-2 | TRBV18 | TRBD1 | CASSKTGGDYGYTF | TGTGCCAGCTCAAAGACAGGGGGCGACTATGGCTACACCTTC